Listed here are 19 T cell receptor beta chains from one sample, sequenced in a study of T cell responses to AZD1222 COVID-19 vaccine. Profiling relied on immunoSEQ multiplex PCR, and the TCRdb table lists in-frame clones only, not all of them. The sample lists around 99,000 clones; under 95% were seen once. Specimen: peripheral blood, collected 28 days after the second AZD1222 dose. These receptors came from an adult who received the AZD1222 COVID-19 vaccine.

The V gene is TRBV11-2, the J gene TRBJ2-5, with D perhaps matching TRBD1 or TRBD2 (5 bases each). Between the trimmed V and J ends, which lost 4 bases and 2 bases, there was a span of 14 bases. Per germline, CDR1 SGHAT and CDR2 FQNNGV. The CDR3 length is 15 residues. The DNA of the CDR3 is TGTGCCAGCAGCTCCGACTGGGACGTTCAAGAGACCCAGTACTTC. Protein: CASSSDWDVQETQYF.

The chain uses TRBV5-4 and TRBJ1-1; D uncertain. There are 12 residues in the CDR3. The germline V and J ends were trimmed by 0 bases and 4 bases, with 4 bases remaining between them. CDR1 SGHNT and CDR2 YYREEE come from the germline V gene (reference sequence). CDR3 sequence: CASSLGTTEAFF. The CDR3 region has the DNA TGTGCCAGCAGCTTGGGGACCACTGAAGCTTTCTTT.

This CDR3 reads CASGTSMTDTQYF. CDR3 nucleotides: TGTGCCAGCGGGACTAGTATGACAGATACGCAGTATTTT. V is TRBV6-5 and J is TRBJ2-3, with 8 nucleotides matching TRBD2. The junction had 4 bases not matched to a gene; V was cut back by 8 bases and J by 3 bases. Germline V gene sequence: CDR1 MNHEY, CDR2 SVGAGI. The CDR3 runs to 13 residues.

The gene calls are TRBV6-5 and TRBJ1-1; the D is unclear. The CDR3 sequence is 14 residues long. Germline CDR1 MNHEY, CDR2 SVGAGI. Between the trimmed V and J ends, which lost 5 bases and 2 bases, there was a span of 12 bases. The CDR3 protein is CASSRPQLNTEAFF. The CDR3, as DNA: TGTGCCAGCAGTCGACCTCAGCTCAACACTGAAGCTTTCTTT.

J is TRBJ2-7 and V is TRBV30; 9 positions agree with TRBD2. The V gene's germline CDR1 is GTSNPN and CDR2 SVGIG (reference sequence). The V gene end was trimmed by 3 bases and the J gene end by 3 bases; junction bases not matched to a gene: 6. The CDR3 length is 14 residues. CDR3 nucleotide sequence: TGTGCCTGGAGAGTGAGCGGGAGGTACTACGAGCAGTACTTC. This translates into CAWRVSGRYYEQYF.

The chain links TRBV19 to TRBJ1-6, with a tentative D call TRBD1 (5 bases). The germline V gene encodes CDR1 LNHDA and CDR2 SQIVND (reference sequence). V gave up 7 bases and J gave up 3 bases, with 16 bases separating them. The length of the CDR3 is 16 residues. For the CDR3, the DNA is TGTGCCAGTACCCCCGCTGGGGGAAACTATAATTCACCCCTCCACTTT. It yields the protein CASTPAGGNYNSPLHF.

The genes are TRBV14 and TRBJ1-6; D perhaps matches TRBD1 (6 bases). CDR1 and CDR2 (germline): SGHDN, FVKESK. The CDR3 consists of 15 residues. V lost 3 bases to trimming and J lost 2 bases, with 8 bases between them. Here the CDR3 DNA reads TGTGCCAGCAGCCAGCAGGGGCCCTATAATTCACCCCTCCACTTT. Encoded protein: CASSQQGPYNSPLHF.

The chain employs TRBV24-1 and TRBJ2-3, with 7 positions matching TRBD1. Germline V gives CDR1 KGHDR, CDR2 SFDVKD. The CDR3 is 17 amino acids. V lost 7 bases and J lost 0; bases outside the gene matches: 12. CDR3 nucleotides: TGTGCCACCAGCTCTCCTATAGGGACAGTTAGCACAGATACGCAGTATTTT. Protein sequence: CATSSPIGTVSTDTQYF.

In its sample, this clone was seen once. This chain connects TRBV6-2 or TRBV6-3 to TRBJ1-6, with unresolved D. V was clipped by 4 bases and J by 7 bases, with 11 bases between them. Germline V CDR1 and CDR2: MNHEY, SVGEGT. The CDR3 has 14 amino acids. CDR3 sequence: CASSFARMNSPLHF. As DNA, the CDR3 is TGTGCCAGCAGTTTTGCCCGGATGAATTCACCCCTCCACTTT.

This clone was observed a few times. The V call is TRBV29-1, the J call TRBJ2-1; TRBD2 matches 7 bases. Per germline, CDR1 SQVTM and CDR2 ANQGSEA. This CDR3 has 15 residues. V lost 7 bases, J lost 6 bases, and 15 bases stayed unmatched. The CDR3: CSAGEGSGLGNEQFF. The CDR3 DNA is TGCAGCGCCGGGGAGGGATCAGGCTTGGGCAATGAGCAGTTCTTC.

CDR3 nucleotide sequence: TGTGCCAGCAGTTACTCTTACAGTTTTGGCTACACCTTC. This encodes CASSYSYSFGYTF. This rearrangement joins TRBV6-5 to TRBJ1-2; D gene ambiguous. V lost 0 bases to trimming and J lost 7 bases, with 9 bases between them. The CDR3 totals 13 residues. CDR1 is MNHEY, CDR2 SVGAGI, per germline.

The chain joins TRBV7-8 to TRBJ2-1, with TRBD1 matching 11 bases. V shed 5 bases and J 8 bases; nucleotides not matched to a gene: 8. CDR3 length equals 15 residues. Germline assignment: CDR1 SGHVS and CDR2 FQNEAQ. The CDR3 sequence is CASSHTGTGGYEQFF. Written as DNA, the CDR3 is TGTGCCAGCAGCCATACCGGGACAGGGGGGTATGAGCAGTTCTTC. The whole variable domain, filled in from reference TRBV7-8 and TRBJ2-1, reads GAGVSQSPRYKVAKRGQDVALRCDPISGHVSLFWYQQALGQGPEFLTYFQNEAQLDKSGLPSDRFFAERPEGSVSTLKIQRTQQEDSAVYLCASSHTGTGGYEQFFGPGTRLTVL.

This clone has more than one count but fewer than ten. The rearrangement links TRBV5-1 to TRBJ2-2, with 7 nucleotides matching TRBD1. This CDR3 spans 16 amino acids. CDR1 and CDR2 (germline): SGHRS, YFSETQ. J was trimmed by 1 base and V by 2 bases; bases with no gene match: 5. CDR3 DNA sequence: TGCGCCAGCAGCTTTCTGGCAGGGGGGAACACCGGGGAGCTGTTTTTT. It codes for CASSFLAGGNTGELFF.

V is TRBV6-5 and J is TRBJ2-1; D gene ambiguous. This CDR3 is built from 13 residues. Trimming removed 7 bases at V and 4 bases at J, with 11 bases between. Germline V CDR1 and CDR2: MNHEY, SVGAGI. In DNA form, the CDR3 reads TGTGCCAGCACCCCAGCCCATTACAATGAGCAGTTCTTC. Translation gives CASTPAHYNEQFF.

V is TRBV5-1 and J is TRBJ1-3; 9 bases align to TRBD1. Germline V gives CDR1 SGHRS, CDR2 YFSETQ. J gave up 2 bases and V 1 base, and 4 bases lay outside the gene matches. This CDR3 is 16 amino acids long. This CDR3 is CASSLSRTGAGNTIYF. The CDR3 nucleotides read TGCGCCAGCAGCTTGTCCCGGACAGGGGCTGGAAACACCATATATTTT.

Concerning this clone: Distinct nucleotide sequences in the sample also encode this CDR3. The chain couples TRBV13 to TRBJ1-1; no clear D gene. The CDR3 covers 12 residues. V gave up 4 bases and J gave up 5 bases, with 8 bases separating them. CDR1 PRHDT and CDR2 FYEKMQ come from the germline V gene (reference sequence). Here the CDR3 reads CASSSGRTEAFF. The CDR3 bases are TGTGCCAGCAGCTCCGGCCGTACTGAAGCTTTCTTT. Filled out from reference TRBV13 and TRBJ1-1, the complete variable domain reads AAGVIQSPRHLIKEKRETATLKCYPIPRHDTVYWYQQGPGQDPQFLISFYEKMQSDKGSIPDRFSAQQFSDYHSELNMSSLELGDSALYFCASSSGRTEAFFGQGTRLTVV.

This chain links TRBV18 with TRBJ1-1; TRBD1 is a possible D gene (6 bases). This CDR3 has 15 residues. The V end was cut by 3 bases, the J end by 1 base, with 12 bases between. Germline CDR1 KGHSH, CDR2 LQKENI. CDR3 sequence: CASSPTGSRNTEAFF. DNA of the CDR3: TGTGCCAGCTCACCTACAGGGTCTCGGAACACTGAAGCTTTCTTT.

This sequence joins TRBV3-1 (or the pseudogene TRBV3-2) and TRBJ2-6; 10 bases line up with TRBD1. V shed 8 bases, J shed 0 bases, and the junction held 7 bases outside the gene matches. Germline assignment: CDR1 LGHDT and CDR2 YNNKEL (reference sequence). This CDR3 has 17 residues. In DNA form, the CDR3 reads TGTGCCAGCGCCTATAGGACAGGGGGCTCTGGGGCCAACGTCCTGACTTTC. It encodes CASAYRTGGSGANVLTF.

V is TRBV4-1 and J is TRBJ1-4; the match to TRBD1 covers 7 bases. Unmatched junction bases numbered 5, after V lost 0 bases and J lost 7 bases. Germline-derived CDR1 and CDR2 are MGHRA and YSYEKL. The CDR3 runs to 15 residues. CDR3 DNA: TGCGCCAGCAGCCAAGACAGGGGGGGGAGTGAAAAACTGTTTTTT. Its translation: CASSQDRGGSEKLFF.